The entry that follows covers one TCR beta chain sequence. Its antigen is unknown. Sample time point: patch test 2, 6 weeks after DPC sensitization. The sample's treatment: therapeutic diphenylcyclopropenone sensitization with weekly scalp DPC. Trimming stripped 2 bases from V and 3 bases from J, with 10 bases between. Germline CDR1 and CDR2: DFQATT and SNEGSKA (reference sequence). This CDR3 has 13 amino acids. These data belong to a study of human T cells and chemical hapten exposure. Across the study: Throughout the approximately 25-week study, diphenylcyclopropenone was applied weekly to the patients' scalps.

Authors' data handling: Per-sample TCR counts ranged from roughly 20,000 to 750,000, median 95,638. MiXCR was run by TCRdb on the RACE reads, yielding one entry per CDR3 protein. Clone size and V and J calls follow TCRdb, not the original study. The data hold tens of thousands of distinct CDR3 sequences, with 9.5% to 12% observed a single time. Study-level points and caveats: TCRs above 1 in 1000 frequency did not change with DPC sensitization.

This material consisted of whole blood, taken in connection with sensitization to the hapten diphenylcyclopropenone (DPC). The chain joins TRBV20-1 to TRBJ2-5; D might be TRBD1 (5 bases). The TCR was taken from a middle-aged man with alopecia areata. Some clones in this sample may be carry-over from other donors' samples. In DNA form, the CDR3 reads TGCAGTGCTAGACACGGACAAGAAGAGACCCAGTACTTC. Its translation is CSARHGQEETQYF.